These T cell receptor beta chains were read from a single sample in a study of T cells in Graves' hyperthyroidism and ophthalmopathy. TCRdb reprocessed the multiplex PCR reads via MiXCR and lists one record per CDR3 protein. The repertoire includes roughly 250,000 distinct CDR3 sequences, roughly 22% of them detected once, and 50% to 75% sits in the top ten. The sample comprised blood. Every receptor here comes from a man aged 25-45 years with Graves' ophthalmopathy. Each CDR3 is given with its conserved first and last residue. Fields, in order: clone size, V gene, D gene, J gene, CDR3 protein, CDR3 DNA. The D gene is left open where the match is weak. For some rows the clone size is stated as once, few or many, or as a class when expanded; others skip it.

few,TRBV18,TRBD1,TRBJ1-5,CASSNTGGGNQPQHF,TGTGCCAGCTCCAATACAGGGGGTGGCAATCAGCCCCAGCATTTT
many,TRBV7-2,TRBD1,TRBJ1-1,CASSWTGLTEAFF,TGTGCCAGCAGCTGGACAGGGCTCACTGAAGCTTTCTTT
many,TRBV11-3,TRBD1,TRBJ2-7,CASSLERGHEQYF,TGTGCCAGCAGCTTAGAGAGGGGGCACGAGCAGTACTTC
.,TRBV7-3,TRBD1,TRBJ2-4,CASSSFPGQRNIQYF,TGTGCCAGCAGCTCCTTTCCGGGACAGAGAAACATTCAGTACTTC
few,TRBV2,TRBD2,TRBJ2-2,CASSDEAGGSTGELFF,TGTGCCAGCAGTGATGAAGCGGGAGGGTCCACCGGGGAGCTGTTTTTT
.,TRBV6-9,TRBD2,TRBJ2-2,CASSYRLAGGRKNTGELFF,TGTGCCAGCAGTTACAGGCTAGCGGGAGGCCGCAAGAACACCGGGGAGCTGTTTTTT
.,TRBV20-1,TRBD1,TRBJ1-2,CSAGDRGRSAYGYTF,TGCAGTGCTGGGGACAGGGGGAGAAGTGCCTATGGCTACACCTTC
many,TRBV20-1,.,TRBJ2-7,CSARSGSSYEQYF,TGCAGTGCCCGTTCAGGGAGCTCCTACGAGCAGTACTTC
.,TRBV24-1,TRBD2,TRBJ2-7,CATSDSGTSGRDYEQYF,TGTGCCACCAGTGATTCCGGGACTAGCGGGAGAGACTACGAGCAGTACTTC
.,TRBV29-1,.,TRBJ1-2,CSVRDPSLYGYTF,TGCAGCGTCCGGGACCCTAGTTTGTATGGCTACACCTTC
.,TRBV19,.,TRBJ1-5,CASSIGRHNQPQHF,TGTGCCAGTAGTATAGGACGGCACAATCAGCCCCAGCATTTT
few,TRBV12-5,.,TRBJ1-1,CASGWEGQAFF,TGTGCTAGTGGTTGGGAGGGACAAGCTTTCTTT
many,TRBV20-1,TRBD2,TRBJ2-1,CSANSPQAGGPTYNEQFF,TGCAGTGCTAACTCCCCCCAAGCGGGAGGCCCGACCTACAATGAGCAGTTCTTC
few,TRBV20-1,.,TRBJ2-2,CSAPGMNTGELFF,TGCAGTGCTCCCGGCATGAACACCGGGGAGCTGTTTTTT
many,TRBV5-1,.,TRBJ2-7,CASSLARPYEQYF,TGCGCCAGCAGCTTGGCTCGGCCCTACGAGCAGTACTTC
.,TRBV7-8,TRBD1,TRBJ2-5,CASSSRGTVETQYF,TGTGCCAGCAGCTCTAGGGGGACAGTGGAGACCCAGTACTTC
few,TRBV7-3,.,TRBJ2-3,CASSLNPLTDTQYF,TGTGCCAGCAGCTTAAACCCCCTCACAGATACGCAGTATTTT
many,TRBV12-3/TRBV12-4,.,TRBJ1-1,CASTRQATNPNTEAFF,TGTGCCAGCACTAGACAGGCTACGAACCCGAACACTGAAGCTTTCTTT
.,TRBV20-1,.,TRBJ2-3,CSARPTAERPGRTDTQYF,TGCAGTGCTAGACCAACAGCGGAACGACCCGGACGGACAGATACGCAGTATTTT
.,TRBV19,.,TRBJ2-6,CASNRRSNSGANVLTF,TGTGCCAGTAATCGGAGATCCAACTCTGGGGCCAACGTCCTGACTTTC
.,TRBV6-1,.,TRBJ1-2,CASSPHYGTTNYGYTF,TGTGCCAGCAGTCCTCACTATGGGACAACTAACTATGGCTACACCTTC
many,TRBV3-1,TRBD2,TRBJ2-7,CASSSLAGGTYEQYF,TGTGCCAGCAGCTCTTTAGCGGGAGGGACGTACGAGCAGTACTTC
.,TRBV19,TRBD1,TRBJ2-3,CASSIDRTGSDTQYF,TGTGCCAGTAGTATAGACCGGACAGGTTCAGATACGCAGTATTTT
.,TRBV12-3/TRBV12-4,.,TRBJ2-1,CASSDRGAGNEQFF,TGTGCCAGCAGCGACCGGGGGGCTGGCAATGAGCAGTTCTTC
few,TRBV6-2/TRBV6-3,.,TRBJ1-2,CATLSWVANYGYTF,TGTGCCACTCTTTCGTGGGTAGCTAACTATGGCTACACCTTC
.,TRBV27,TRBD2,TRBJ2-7,CASSLLGVAGNHEQYF,TGTGCCAGCAGTCTCCTAGGGGTAGCGGGTAACCACGAGCAGTACTTC
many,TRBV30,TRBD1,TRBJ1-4,CAWARGQHEKLFF,TGTGCCTGGGCTAGGGGACAGCATGAAAAACTGTTTTTT
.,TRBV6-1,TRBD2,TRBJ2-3,CASSSAGGNADTQYF,TGTGCCAGCAGTTCAGCCGGGGGGAACGCAGATACGCAGTATTTT
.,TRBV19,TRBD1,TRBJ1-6,CASSALAGGHSPLHF,TGTGCCAGTAGTGCCTTGGCAGGGGGACATTCGCCCCTCCACTTT
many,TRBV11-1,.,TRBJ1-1,CASSFRPMNTEAFF,TGTGCCAGCAGCTTCAGACCGATGAACACTGAAGCTTTCTTT
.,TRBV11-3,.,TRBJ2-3,CASSLEMGSTDTQYF,TGTGCCAGCAGCTTAGAGATGGGGAGCACAGATACGCAGTATTTT
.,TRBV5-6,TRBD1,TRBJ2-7,CASSFWTGPYEQYF,TGTGCCAGCAGCTTTTGGACAGGGCCTTACGAGCAGTACTTC
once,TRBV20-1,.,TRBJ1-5,CSARGGTSNQPQHF,TGCAGTGCCCGGGGGGGGACTAGCAATCAGCCCCAGCATTTT
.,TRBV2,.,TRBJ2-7,CASALLVGYEQYF,TGTGCCAGCGCCTTACTAGTCGGTTACGAGCAGTACTTC
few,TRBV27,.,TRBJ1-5,CASRKNSNQPQHF,TGTGCCAGCAGGAAGAATAGCAATCAGCCCCAGCATTTT
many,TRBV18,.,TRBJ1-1,CASSAYLGNTEAFF,TGTGCCAGCTCAGCTTATCTGGGGAACACTGAAGCTTTCTTT
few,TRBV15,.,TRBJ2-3,CATSIGGIPRTDTQYF,TGTGCCACCAGCATAGGGGGGATCCCCCGCACAGATACGCAGTATTTT
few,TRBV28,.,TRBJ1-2,CASSSGADGYTF,TGTGCCAGCAGTTCAGGGGCGGATGGCTACACCTTC
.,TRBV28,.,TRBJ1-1,CASSPIWDGAGAFF,TGTGCCAGCAGCCCTATTTGGGATGGGGCTGGGGCTTTCTTT
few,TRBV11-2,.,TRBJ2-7,CASSFLRYEQYF,TGTGCCAGCAGCTTTTTACGATACGAGCAGTACTTC
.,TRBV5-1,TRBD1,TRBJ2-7,CASSPGGSGEQYF,TGCGCCAGCAGTCCAGGGGGCTCTGGCGAGCAGTACTTC
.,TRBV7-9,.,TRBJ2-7,CASSPTGKTYEQYF,TGTGCCAGCAGCCCGACGGGGAAGACCTACGAGCAGTACTTC